A single sample gave rise to the 28 T cell receptor beta chains below, sequenced in a study of T cells after yellow fever vaccination. TCRdb re-called the 5' RACE reads with MiXCR, one entry per CDR3 protein. This sample yields about 630,000 distinct CDR3 sequences, of which more than 9% are seen a single time; approximately 15% belongs to the top ten. Sequencing used PBMCs, obtained on the day of the yellow fever booster vaccination. These receptors came from a man aged 25-45 years who received the YFV17D yellow fever vaccine.

This CDR3 is CASSGGQGYYNSPLHF. CDR3 DNA: TGTGCCAGCAGCGGAGGACAGGGCTACTATAATTCACCCCTCCACTTT. The rearrangement joins TRBV5-4 to TRBJ1-6; 8 bases line up with TRBD1. Germline V gene sequence: CDR1 SGHNT, CDR2 YYREEE (reference sequence). After removal of 4 bases from V and 3 bases from J, the junction contained 6 bases not matched to a gene. The CDR3 is 16 residues long.

This clonotype occurred a few times. The rearrangement joins TRBV28 to TRBJ2-7; 9 bases align to TRBD2. Trimming at V came to 3 bases and at J to 7 bases, leaving 10 bases not matched to a gene. The CDR3 runs to 15 residues. CDR1 MDHEN and CDR2 SYDVKM come from the germline V gene. The DNA of the CDR3 is TGTGCCAGCAGTTTGGGGCTAGCGGGACCTACTGAGCAGTACTTC. It translates to CASSLGLAGPTEQYF.

The chain joins TRBV20-1 to TRBJ2-7; D unresolved. Trimming shortened V by 6 bases and J by 4 bases, and 16 bases separated the two germline ends. The CDR3 covers 13 residues. In germline, CDR1 is DFQATT, CDR2 SNEGSKA (reference sequence). The CDR3 bases are TGCAGTGCCGCCTCGTTTGTTGGGTACGAGCAGTACTTC. This gives the protein CSAASFVGYEQYF.

The CDR3 region has the DNA TGTGCCAGCAGCTTGGCAGGTATCGGCAATGAGCAGTTCTTC. As protein: CASSLAGIGNEQFF. This chain connects TRBV5-4 to TRBJ2-1; D is ambiguous. The CDR3 is 14 amino acids. Trimming cost V 0 bases and J 6 bases, with 10 bases left between them. Germline assignment: CDR1 SGHNT and CDR2 YYREEE (reference sequence). Drawing the rest from reference TRBV5-4 and TRBJ2-1, the complete variable domain is ETGVTQSPTHLIKTRGQQVTLRCSSQSGHNTVSWYQQALGQGPQFIFQYYREEENGRGNFPPRFSGLQFPNYSSELNVNALELDDSALYLCASSLAGIGNEQFFGPGTRLTVL.

This clonotype turned up a few times. The V gene is TRBV9, the J gene TRBJ2-1; TRBD2 aligns across 12 bases. Germline CDR1 is SGDLS and CDR2 is YYNGEE. V shed 3 bases, J shed 9 bases, and the junction held 10 bases outside the gene matches. The CDR3 covers 16 residues. CDR3 in amino acids: CASSGPTSGRTGEQFF. CDR3 DNA sequence: TGTGCCAGCAGCGGACCCACTAGCGGGAGGACGGGTGAGCAGTTCTTC.

The V and J genes are TRBV4-3 and TRBJ2-5; TRBD2 might be the D (5 bases). With 1 base removed from V and 5 bases from J, the gap between germline ends came to 14 bases. This CDR3 has 15 amino acids. Germline assignment: CDR1 LGHNA and CDR2 YSLEER. The CDR3 nucleotides are TGCGCCAGCAGCCAAGGGACCTTAACGGGGGAGACCCAGTACTTC. It is translated as CASSQGTLTGETQYF.

The chain carries TRBV24-1 and TRBJ2-7, with D hard to call. Germline V gene sequence: CDR1 KGHDR, CDR2 SFDVKD. Trimming left V 0 bases short and J 2 bases short, with 7 bases between. The CDR3 sequence is 14 residues long. Here the CDR3 DNA reads TGTGCCACCAGTGATTTGTGGCAAGCCTACGAGCAGTACTTC. Translated, it gives CATSDLWQAYEQYF.

The chain combines TRBV28 with TRBJ2-7; 10 bases line up with TRBD1. This CDR3 is built from 16 residues. Trimming at V came to 6 bases and at J to 1 base, leaving 9 bases not matched to a gene. Germline-derived CDR1 and CDR2 are MDHEN and SYDVKM. CDR3 sequence: CASSLTPGQGSYEQYF. In nucleotides, the CDR3 is TGTGCCAGCAGCTTAACCCCGGGACAGGGGTCCTACGAGCAGTACTTC.

This clonotype was seen ten or more times. The chain carries TRBV5-1 and TRBJ2-3; a weak D match, TRBD2 (5 bases). The CDR3 totals 13 residues. Germline V gene lookup returns CDR1 SGHRS and CDR2 YFSETQ. V lost 4 bases and J lost 5, with 11 bases in between. The CDR3 sequence: CASSILAEDTQYF. The CDR3 DNA reads TGCGCCAGCAGCATTCTAGCTGAAGATACGCAGTATTTT.

This clonotype was found a few times. This chain joins TRBV5-1 and TRBJ2-2; 7 positions match TRBD1. Germline trimming cut 4 bases from V and 0 bases from J; bases unmatched to any gene: 6. The germline V gene has CDR1 SGHRS and CDR2 YFSETQ. The CDR3 sequence is 16 residues long. The CDR3 coding sequence is TGCGCCAGCAGCAAGCGACAGGGTTCGAACACCGGGGAGCTGTTTTTT. Amino acid sequence: CASSKRQGSNTGELFF.

Many counts were recorded for this clonotype. The chain recombines TRBV5-1 with TRBJ2-2; TRBD2 agrees at 9 bases. This CDR3 is built from 17 residues. Trimming took 4 bases from V and 4 from J; bases not matched to a gene: 11. CDR1 is SGHRS and CDR2 is YFSETQ in the germline V gene. CDR3 coding DNA: TGCGCCAGCAGCCCTCTAGCGGGAAGCTTCATCACCGGGGAGCTGTTTTTT. Encoded protein: CASSPLAGSFITGELFF.

This clonotype was seen more than once but under ten times. The rearrangement uses TRBV20-1 and TRBJ2-1, with TRBD2 identical over 15 bases. Germline V lookup: CDR1 DFQATT, CDR2 SNEGSKA (reference sequence). V gave up 0 bases and J gave up 7 bases; unmatched junction bases: 13. The CDR3 has 19 residues. The CDR3 nucleotides are TGCAGTGCTAGAGAACCCGGGGCCCGGACTAGCGGGAGGGGTAATGAGCAGTTCTTC. Its translation: CSAREPGARTSGRGNEQFF.

This sequence joins TRBV20-1 and TRBJ2-6, with 13 bases aligning to TRBD2. The J segment lost 2 bases and the V segment lost 6 bases, leaving 7 bases of the junction unmatched. The CDR3 runs to 17 residues. Per germline, CDR1 DFQATT and CDR2 SNEGSKA (reference sequence). The CDR3 sequence: CSATRTSGRAGANVLTF. The CDR3 coding sequence is TGCAGTGCGACTAGAACTAGCGGGAGGGCTGGGGCCAACGTCCTGACTTTC.

The rearrangement joins TRBV10-3 to TRBJ1-1, with unresolved D. Germline CDR1 and CDR2: ENHRY and SYGVKD. This CDR3 has 15 residues. Trimming cost V 0 bases and J 8 bases, with 16 bases left between them. The CDR3 DNA follows: TGTGCCATCAGTGAGTCGATGGGTGCAGGTGACGAAGCTTTCTTT. Its protein product is CAISESMGAGDEAFF.

The V call is TRBV29-1, the J call TRBJ2-2; 9 bases align to TRBD2. Trimming cost V 4 bases and J 0 bases; bases outside gene matches: 0. The germline V gene has CDR1 SQVTM and CDR2 ANQGSEA. This CDR3 has 14 amino acids. The CDR3 is CSVGGGANTGELFF. Here the CDR3 DNA reads TGCAGCGTTGGCGGGGGGGCGAACACCGGGGAGCTGTTTTTT.

CDR3: CSARRPTEAFF. For the CDR3, the DNA is TGCAGTGCTAGACGACCCACTGAAGCTTTCTTT. This chain joins TRBV20-1 and TRBJ1-1; unclear D gene. The germline gives CDR1 DFQATT, CDR2 SNEGSKA (reference sequence). The CDR3 extends over 11 amino acids. V was pared by 2 bases and J by 4 bases, with 5 bases between.

This clonotype has just a few counts. The V and J genes are TRBV24-1 and TRBJ1-1; D is ambiguous. The CDR3 extends over 12 amino acids. Trimming shortened V by 0 bases and J by 4 bases, and 2 bases separated the two germline ends. Germline CDR1 KGHDR, CDR2 SFDVKD. The CDR3 sequence: CATSDLGTEAFF. CDR3 in DNA: TGTGCCACCAGTGATTTGGGCACTGAAGCTTTCTTT.

This clonotype was counted many times. The genes are TRBV4-3 and TRBJ2-7; TRBD1 agrees at 9 bases. Germline trimming cut 0 bases from V and 8 bases from J; bases unmatched to any gene: 8. The CDR3 length is 15 residues. The germline CDR1 and CDR2 sequences are LGHNA and YSLEER. CDR3 nucleotides: TGCGCCAGCAGCCAAGAACCGGGACAGGGTCTGAAGCAGTACTTC. Translation gives CASSQEPGQGLKQYF.

This chain joins TRBV18 and TRBJ1-2, with a tentative D call TRBD1 (6 bases). Germline CDR1 KGHSH, CDR2 LQKENI. The CDR3 has 15 amino acids. The V end was cut by 3 bases, the J end by 5 bases, with 16 bases between. The DNA for the CDR3 is TGTGCCAGCTCACCTGCAGAGACAGGACGATATGGCTACACCTTC. This gives the protein CASSPAETGRYGYTF.

This clonotype was detected only a few times. The V call is TRBV30, the J call TRBJ2-7; D unclear. The V gene lost 0 bases and the J gene lost 3 bases, with 3 bases spanning the gap. CDR1 is GTSNPN, CDR2 SVGIG, per germline (reference sequence). The CDR3 sequence is 11 residues long. CDR3: CAWSVLYEQYF. Here the CDR3 DNA reads TGTGCCTGGAGTGTACTCTACGAGCAGTACTTC.

V is TRBV9 and J is TRBJ2-5; unclear D gene. Germline CDR1 and CDR2: SGDLS and YYNGEE. This CDR3 region has 14 residues. Trimming stripped 4 bases from V and 0 bases from J, with 10 bases between. CDR3 in amino acids: CASSPRVNQETQYF. The DNA for the CDR3 is TGTGCCAGCAGCCCCCGGGTGAACCAAGAGACCCAGTACTTC.

The chain joins TRBV11-2 to TRBJ1-1; D gene ambiguous. The length of the CDR3 is 16 residues. V dropped 3 bases and J dropped 1 base, with 15 bases sitting between them. The germline gives CDR1 SGHAT, CDR2 FQNNGV. CDR3 in amino acids: CASSFGSYLGNTEAFF. CDR3 bases: TGTGCCAGCAGCTTTGGGAGTTACTTGGGGAACACTGAAGCTTTCTTT.

CDR3 DNA: TGCGCCAGCAGCCAAGGTTCTCTAGAAGGTGAGCAGTTCTTC. It codes for CASSQGSLEGEQFF. The chain couples TRBV4-1 to TRBJ2-1; D unresolved. This CDR3 has 14 residues. V was pared by 1 base and J by 9 bases, with 13 bases between. Per germline, CDR1 MGHRA and CDR2 YSYEKL.

This clonotype came up a few times. V usage is TRBV3-1 and J usage is TRBJ2-2; no firm D call. This CDR3 contains 15 residues. V was cut by 3 bases and J by 5 bases, with 13 bases left in between. Germline V CDR1 and CDR2: LGHDT, YNNKEL (reference sequence). The CDR3 DNA reads as TGTGCCAGCAGCCACAGCCCGTCCCTAACCGGGGAGCTGTTTTTT. Amino acids: CASSHSPSLTGELFF.

There are a few counts of this clonotype. The genes are TRBV5-6 and TRBJ1-5; D call uncertain. Germline loops: CDR1 SGHDT, CDR2 YYEEEE. The CDR3 extends over 14 amino acids. The ends were cut back, 5 bases at V and 3 bases at J, with 12 bases in the middle. The CDR3 region is CASSYGGPNQPQHF. Here the CDR3 DNA reads TGTGCCAGCAGTTATGGAGGGCCCAATCAGCCCCAGCATTTT.

This clonotype was seen many times. The V and J genes are TRBV6-5 and TRBJ1-2; D is possibly TRBD1 (5 bases). Per germline, CDR1 MNHEY and CDR2 SVGAGI. V was clipped by 4 bases and J by 5 bases, with 17 bases between them. The CDR3 runs 15 residues. DNA of the CDR3: TGTGCCAGCAGTTCATCCGGGATTGGGGGTTATGGCTACACCTTC. The encoded protein is CASSSSGIGGYGYTF.

Only a few counts were recorded for this clonotype. This chain connects TRBV5-1 to TRBJ2-3; 11 bases line up with TRBD2. Trimming cost V 0 bases and J 5 bases; bases outside gene matches: 11. Germline V gene data show CDR1 as SGHRS and CDR2 as YFSETQ. The CDR3 totals 18 residues. The CDR3 DNA sequence: TGCGCCAGCAGCTTGGACACAAACCCCGGGACTAGCGGAGATACGCAGTATTTT. This codes for CASSLDTNPGTSGDTQYF.

This chain links TRBV5-1 with TRBJ2-7, with TRBD2 matching over 8 bases. Germline V CDR1 and CDR2: SGHRS, YFSETQ. The CDR3 has 14 residues. V was pared by 6 bases and J by 1 base, with 6 bases of the junction left unmatched. CDR3 amino acids: CASTLTSGSYEQYF. In DNA, the CDR3 is TGCGCCAGCACCCTTACTAGCGGTTCCTACGAGCAGTACTTC.